A selection of T cell receptor beta chains follows, all from one sample in a study of blood T cell repertoires in COVID-19. Here immunoSEQ multiplex PCR was the method, and the copy in TCRdb shows in-frame clones only, minus some. Here the sample spans hundreds of thousands of clones, 75% to 90% being singletons. The sequenced sample was PBMCs or T cells enriched from blood (not recorded which). These receptors all stem from a man aged 25 to 45 who had recovered from COVID-19. Each CDR3 is given with its conserved first and last residue. Each record gives: CDR3 protein, CDR3 DNA, J gene, V gene, clone size, D gene. D genes are given only for firm matches. Some rows mark clone size as missing; the rest say once, few, many or name a class of expanded clone.

CDR3 protein: CASSTGLAGLMAYEQYF; CDR3 DNA: TGTGCCAGCAGTACGGGACTAGCGGGATTGATGGCCTACGAGCAGTACTTC; J gene: TRBJ2-7; V gene: TRBV27; clone size: -; D gene: TRBD2
CDR3 protein: CAAAGTPNTGELFF; CDR3 DNA: TGTGCCGCAGCCGGGACACCCAACACCGGGGAGCTGTTTTTT; J gene: TRBJ2-2; V gene: TRBV7-8; clone size: -; D gene: -
CDR3 protein: CASSQMPGGSLMDQQYF; CDR3 DNA: TGTGCCAGCAGCCAAATGCCTGGTGGGAGTCTGATGGATCAGCAGTACTTC; J gene: TRBJ2-7; V gene: TRBV14; clone size: -; D gene: -
CDR3 protein: CASSRTGYEQYF; CDR3 DNA: TGTGCCAGCAGTCGTACAGGATACGAGCAGTACTTC; J gene: TRBJ2-7; V gene: TRBV9; clone size: -; D gene: -
CDR3 protein: CASTSGTGVTEAFF; CDR3 DNA: TGTGCCAGCACCTCCGGGACAGGGGTCACTGAAGCTTTCTTT; J gene: TRBJ1-1; V gene: TRBV6-5; clone size: once; D gene: TRBD1
CDR3 protein: CASSGTSGRRPQYF; CDR3 DNA: TGTGCCAGCAGTGGGACTAGCGGGCGGAGGCCCCAGTACTTC; J gene: TRBJ2-5; V gene: TRBV28; clone size: -; D gene: TRBD2
CDR3 protein: CASSPLGGPDYGYTF; CDR3 DNA: TGTGCCAGCAGCCCCCTGGGGGGGCCTGACTATGGCTACACCTTC; J gene: TRBJ1-2; V gene: TRBV9; clone size: -; D gene: -
CDR3 protein: CASSGDNYQPQHF; CDR3 DNA: TGTGCCAGCAGTGGTGACAATTATCAGCCCCAGCATTTT; J gene: TRBJ1-5; V gene: TRBV25-1; clone size: -; D gene: -
CDR3 protein: CASSSRGNSYEQYF; CDR3 DNA: TGTGCCAGCAGTTCCCGCGGTAACTCCTACGAGCAGTACTTC; J gene: TRBJ2-7; V gene: TRBV28; clone size: once; D gene: -
CDR3 protein: CSGTGGYEQYF; CDR3 DNA: TGCAGTGGGACAGGGGGCTACGAGCAGTACTTC; J gene: TRBJ2-7; V gene: TRBV20-1; clone size: -; D gene: TRBD1
CDR3 protein: CASSLQPGLNGYTF; CDR3 DNA: TGTGCCAGCAGCTTACAACCCGGACTGAATGGCTACACCTTC; J gene: TRBJ1-2; V gene: TRBV12-1; clone size: once; D gene: -
CDR3 protein: CASSIGGSGGIQYF; CDR3 DNA: TGTGCCAGTAGTATAGGTGGTAGCGGAGGCATTCAGTACTTC; J gene: TRBJ2-4; V gene: TRBV19; clone size: -; D gene: -
CDR3 protein: CASSINPTGGNQPQHF; CDR3 DNA: TGTGCCAGTAGTATAAACCCGACAGGCGGCAATCAGCCCCAGCATTTT; J gene: TRBJ1-5; V gene: TRBV19; clone size: -; D gene: -
CDR3 protein: CASSGPGEQYF; CDR3 DNA: TGCGCCAGCAGTGGCCCGGGGGAGCAGTACTTC; J gene: TRBJ2-7; V gene: TRBV10-2; clone size: -; D gene: -
CDR3 protein: CASSLAALVTQYF; CDR3 DNA: TGTGCCAGCAGCTTAGCAGCCCTGGTTACGCAGTATTTT; J gene: TRBJ2-3; V gene: TRBV7-8; clone size: -; D gene: -
CDR3 protein: CATSEPTGSGEKLFF; CDR3 DNA: TGTGCCACCAGTGAACCGACAGGGTCTGGGGAAAAACTGTTTTTT; J gene: TRBJ1-4; V gene: TRBV24-1; clone size: -; D gene: TRBD1
CDR3 protein: CASSTRTSGRAFDEQFF; CDR3 DNA: TGTGCCAGCAGCACCCGGACTAGCGGGAGGGCCTTCGATGAGCAGTTCTTC; J gene: TRBJ2-1; V gene: TRBV9; clone size: once; D gene: TRBD2